This entry lists 31 T cell receptor beta chains sequenced from one sample in a study of neurological immune-mediated disorders. TCRdb fed the 5' RACE reads into MiXCR, producing one record per CDR3 protein. The sample lists some 10,000 distinct CDR3 sequences, 21% occurring once. The sequenced sample was CD8+ T cells from blood. The source of these receptors is a woman aged 55-69 years with HTLV-1-associated myelopathy (HAM/TSP).

At least ten counts were recorded for this clonotype. The chain is built from TRBV5-1 and TRBJ2-3; the D gene could be TRBD1 or TRBD2 (5 bases each). V gave up 4 bases and J gave up 3 bases, with 24 bases separating them. CDR3 size: 18 residues. Germline assignment: CDR1 SGHRS and CDR2 YFSETQ. The CDR3 nucleotides are TGCGCCAGCAGCACGTACCTACTGGGACGCCCGGCAACAGATACGCAGTATTTT. This gives the protein CASSTYLLGRPATDTQYF.

The chain recombines TRBV7-9 with TRBJ2-7; 8 bases are a match to TRBD1. The CDR3 is 16 amino acids. The trim removed 4 bases at V and 0 bases at J, leaving 8 bases unmatched. Germline CDR1 and CDR2: SEHNR and FQNEAQ (reference sequence). The CDR3 region is CASSSPTGGSSYEQYF. CDR3 nucleotides: TGTGCCAGCAGCTCCCCAACAGGGGGGAGCTCCTACGAGCAGTACTTC.

This clonotype has at least ten counts. The gene calls are TRBV6-5 and TRBJ1-2; TRBD1 aligns across 7 bases. This CDR3 has 15 residues. The ends lost 6 bases at V and 4 bases at J; junction bases unmatched: 11. The germline V gene has CDR1 MNHEY and CDR2 SVGAGI. CDR3 sequence: CASRDQTGWGYGYTF. The CDR3 nucleotides are TGTGCCAGCAGAGACCAGACAGGGTGGGGCTATGGCTACACCTTC.

This clonotype was recorded at least ten times. This chain joins TRBV6-1 and TRBJ2-7; TRBD2 matches 9 bases. Losses at the gene ends were 2 bases for V and 2 bases for J; bases not matched to a gene: 4. CDR1 is MNHNS, CDR2 SASEGT, per germline. CDR3 length: 15 residues. CDR3 in amino acids: CASSERAGGPYEQYF. The CDR3 bases are TGTGCCAGCAGTGAACGAGCGGGGGGCCCCTACGAGCAGTACTTC.

The V call is TRBV6-4, the J call TRBJ2-3; TRBD2 matches 8 bases. The CDR3 consists of 13 residues. V shed 5 bases, J shed 6 bases, and the junction held 4 bases outside the gene matches. Germline lookup yields CDR1 MRHNA and CDR2 SNTAGT. CDR3 coding DNA: TGTGCCAGCAGTCCCGGGACTAGGGATACGCAGTATTTT. Translated, it gives CASSPGTRDTQYF.

This clonotype showed up many times. The CDR3 DNA reads TGTGCCAGCAGTCGTGACAGAGTGCCTACGAACACCGGGGAGCTGTTTTTT. It codes for CASSRDRVPTNTGELFF. The chain links TRBV6-5 to TRBJ2-2; a possible D gene is TRBD1 (5 bases). V lost 5 bases and J lost 0, with 16 bases in between. Germline V gives CDR1 MNHEY, CDR2 SVGAGI. The CDR3 runs to 17 residues.

The V and J genes are TRBV12-3 or TRBV12-4 and TRBJ1-5; weak D call: TRBD1 (5 bases). CDR3 length: 13 amino acids. V lost 6 bases and J 4 bases, leaving 10 bases between the germline ends. The CDR3 nucleotides are TGTGCCAGCAGAGCGACAGTAAATCAGCCCCAGCATTTT. This encodes CASRATVNQPQHF.

This clonotype was seen repeatedly, ten times or more. The genes are TRBV5-1 and TRBJ2-7; no reliable D call. CDR3 length equals 14 residues. Germline CDR1 SGHRS, CDR2 YFSETQ. V shed 1 base and J shed 0 bases, with 8 bases lying between them. In DNA, the CDR3 is TGCGCCAGCAGCTTGTCTTGGGGCTCCTACGAGCAGTACTTC. It codes for CASSLSWGSYEQYF.

This clonotype was seen many times. This chain joins TRBV30 and TRBJ2-3, with TRBD1 matching 10 bases. Unmatched junction bases numbered 8, after V lost 7 bases and J lost 4 bases. CDR1 GTSNPN and CDR2 SVGIG come from the germline V gene (reference sequence). The CDR3 spans 14 residues. The CDR3 protein is CAFSRTGGSDTQYF. DNA of the CDR3: TGTGCCTTTTCTCGGACAGGGGGATCAGATACGCAGTATTTT.

This clonotype was observed a single time. The chain couples TRBV5-4 to TRBJ2-7; D remains ambiguous. Trimming stripped 0 bases from V and 6 bases from J, with 13 bases between. CDR3 length: 14 residues. Germline values: CDR1 SGHNT, CDR2 YYREEE (reference sequence). Here the CDR3 DNA reads TGTGCCAGCAGCTTGGGGGGTCCAGGTGTCGAGCAGTACTTC. This gives the protein CASSLGGPGVEQYF.

There are many counts of this clonotype. This chain joins TRBV7-9 and TRBJ2-1; D is unclear. The V end lost 1 base, the J end lost 7 bases, and 5 bases lay between the germline ends. The CDR3 is 12 residues long. Per germline, CDR1 SEHNR and CDR2 FQNEAQ (reference sequence). The chain's CDR3 is CASSLGFNEQFF. CDR3 coding DNA: TGTGCCAGCAGCTTAGGGTTTAATGAGCAGTTCTTC.

This clonotype is labeled as medium-sized (0.01 to 0.1%). The chain combines TRBV20-1 with TRBJ2-7; 13 bases are shared with TRBD2. Germline V gene data show CDR1 as DFQATT and CDR2 as SNEGSKA (reference sequence). V was pared by 6 bases and J by 0 bases, with 5 bases of the junction left unmatched. This CDR3 region has 15 residues. In DNA form, the CDR3 reads TGCAGTGCCCAAGGGACTAGCGGGGACTCCTACGAGCAGTACTTC. Protein sequence: CSAQGTSGDSYEQYF.

This clonotype was recorded at least ten times. This chain uses TRBV20-1 with TRBJ2-1; D perhaps matches TRBD1 (6 bases). From germline, CDR1 is DFQATT and CDR2 SNEGSKA (reference sequence). Deletions cut 0 bases from V and 5 bases from J, with 11 bases between. This CDR3 comprises 14 residues. In DNA, the CDR3 is TGCAGTGCTAGAGACTGGACAGTTGACAATGAGCAGTTCTTC. This encodes CSARDWTVDNEQFF.

This clonotype is labeled medium-sized. The chain recombines TRBV5-1 with TRBJ1-1; D perhaps matches TRBD1 (6 bases). The CDR3 loop spans 13 amino acids. Germline loops: CDR1 SGHRS, CDR2 YFSETQ. Trimming cost V 4 bases and J 5 bases, with 12 bases left between them. The CDR3 DNA is TGCGCCAGCAGCCCGGGGACATCAACTGAAGCTTTCTTT. It specifies CASSPGTSTEAFF. The entire variable domain, with the rest obtained from reference TRBV5-1 and TRBJ1-1, is as follows: KAGVTQTPRYLIKTRGQQVTLSCSPISGHRSVSWYQQTPGQGLQFLFEYFSETQRNKGNFPGRFSGRQFSNSRSEMNVSTLELGDSALYLCASSPGTSTEAFFGQGTRLTVV.

This clonotype has a count of ten or more. The V call is TRBV10-1, the J call TRBJ2-7; 7 nucleotides match TRBD1. Per germline, CDR1 WNHNN and CDR2 SYGVQD (reference sequence). The length of the CDR3 is 15 residues. V trimming: 2 bases; J trimming: 5 bases; junction bases outside the gene matches: 9. The CDR3 DNA follows: TGCGCCAGCAGTGAGGACAGGGAAACCCACCACGAGCAGTACTTC. This encodes CASSEDRETHHEQYF.

This clonotype was seen at least ten times. The chain carries TRBV11-2 and TRBJ2-1; 8 nucleotides match TRBD2. Trimming at V came to 5 bases and at J to 7 bases, leaving 13 bases not matched to a gene. Germline CDR1 is SGHAT and CDR2 is FQNNGV. CDR3 size: 16 residues. Here the CDR3 DNA reads TGTGCCAGCAGCCTGGGAATCGGGGGGGCATCGAATGAGCAGTTCTTC. It translates to CASSLGIGGASNEQFF.

This clonotype has ten or more counts. V and J are TRBV27 and TRBJ2-7; TRBD1 matches 12 bases. CDR3 size: 15 residues. Germline lookup yields CDR1 MNHEY and CDR2 SMNVEV (reference sequence). The ends lost 5 bases at V and 4 bases at J; junction bases unmatched: 6. CDR3 sequence reads: CASSDGTGGWYEQYF. DNA for the CDR3: TGTGCCAGCAGTGACGGGACAGGGGGCTGGTACGAGCAGTACTTC.

This clonotype is medium-sized in the sample. The chain uses TRBV2 and TRBJ1-1; no firm D call. Germline CDR1 is SNHLY and CDR2 is FYNNEI. V dropped 6 bases and J dropped 5 bases, with 10 bases sitting between them. The CDR3 consists of 12 residues. This CDR3 is CASSDKRTEAFF. The CDR3 nucleotides are TGTGCCAGCAGCGACAAGCGGACTGAAGCTTTCTTT.

This clonotype has at least ten counts. V and J are TRBV7-9 and TRBJ2-7, with D tentatively TRBD2 (5 bases). The CDR3 is 16 residues long. V dropped 0 bases and J dropped 1 base, with 13 bases sitting between them. Germline lookup yields CDR1 SEHNR and CDR2 FQNEAQ (reference sequence). The DNA of the CDR3 is TGTGCCAGCAGCTTAGCGCGTGGGAGACTTTCCTACGAGCAGTACTTC. The encoded protein is CASSLARGRLSYEQYF.

This clonotype was counted ten times or more. The rearrangement joins TRBV25-1 to TRBJ2-1; the D gene is possibly TRBD2 (5 bases). Looked up from germline, CDR1 is MGHDK and CDR2 is SYGVNS. The V end lost 4 bases, the J end lost 5 bases, and 15 bases lay between the germline ends. The CDR3 runs 15 residues. This CDR3 is CASSGIRSGDNEQFF. The CDR3 region has the DNA TGTGCCAGCAGTGGAATCCGGTCCGGGGACAATGAGCAGTTCTTC.

This clonotype showed up many times. The rearrangement links TRBV5-6 to TRBJ2-7; no reliable D call. The CDR3 contains 12 residues. Trimming stripped 1 base from V and 5 bases from J, with 7 bases between. CDR1 SGHDT and CDR2 YYEEEE come from the germline V gene. DNA for the CDR3: TGTGCCAGCAGCTTGATCGGAGACGAGCAGTACTTC. As protein: CASSLIGDEQYF.

This clonotype appeared many times. The chain couples TRBV4-1 to TRBJ1-6; tentative D call: TRBD1 (6 bases). This CDR3 comprises 16 residues. Germline CDR1 MGHRA, CDR2 YSYEKL. The V end was cut by 0 bases, the J end by 7 bases, with 13 bases between. The CDR3 spells CASSQEPGQGNSPLHF. For the CDR3, the DNA is TGCGCCAGCAGCCAAGAACCGGGACAAGGAAATTCACCCCTCCACTTT.

This clonotype was counted many times. The rearrangement joins TRBV12-3 or TRBV12-4 to TRBJ2-7; TRBD1 matches at 9 bases. The CDR3 sequence is 17 residues long. Germline trimming cut 5 bases from V and 2 bases from J; bases unmatched to any gene: 13. In DNA, the CDR3 is TGTGCCAGCAGTCCGAGAGATGGCGGGACAGGGCCCTACGAGCAGTACTTC. Translated, it gives CASSPRDGGTGPYEQYF.

There are many counts of this clonotype. The V call is TRBV12-3 or TRBV12-4, the J call TRBJ2-1; the D gene is possibly TRBD2 (6 bases). Trimming removed 6 bases at V and 7 bases at J, with 22 bases between. This CDR3 is built from 16 residues. The CDR3 here is CASSLLVGGVWNEQFF. The CDR3, as DNA: TGTGCCAGCAGCCTTCTCGTCGGGGGTGTTTGGAATGAGCAGTTCTTC.

The J gene is TRBJ2-1, the V gene TRBV18; the D gene is possibly TRBD1 (6 bases). Germline loops: CDR1 KGHSH, CDR2 LQKENI. This CDR3 is 15 amino acids long. V lost 2 bases to trimming and J lost 3 bases, with 11 bases between them. The CDR3 here is CASSPGQGFYNEQFF. The CDR3, as DNA: TGTGCCAGCTCACCAGGCCAGGGGTTCTACAATGAGCAGTTCTTC.

This clonotype was recorded at least ten times. The rearrangement links TRBV7-7 to TRBJ2-5, with D unresolved. Germline V gene sequence: CDR1 SSHAT, CDR2 FNYEAQ (reference sequence). This CDR3 is 14 amino acids long. Trimming cost V 5 bases and J 2 bases, with 12 bases left between them. The CDR3 loop is CASSIGRLQETQYF. The CDR3 region has the DNA TGTGCCAGCAGCATCGGACGGCTGCAAGAGACCCAGTACTTC.

The sample holds many counts of this clonotype. The chain has TRBV7-2 and TRBJ2-5; 9 nucleotides line up with TRBD1. CDR1 is SGHTA and CDR2 is FQGNSA in the germline V gene. V shed 2 bases and J 3 bases; nucleotides not matched to a gene: 10. The CDR3 runs to 17 residues. CDR3 nucleotide sequence: TGTGCCAGCAGCTTACCCCGGACAGGGGAGGTTAAAGAGACCCAGTACTTC. This translates into CASSLPRTGEVKETQYF.

This clonotype appeared many times. This chain joins TRBV7-8 and TRBJ1-1, with D possibly matching TRBD1 (6 bases). CDR3 length: 15 amino acids. CDR1 and CDR2 (germline): SGHVS, FQNEAQ. Trimming took 1 base from V and 1 from J, leaving 10 bases between them. This chain's CDR3 is CASSLVLGANTEAFF. In DNA, the CDR3 is TGTGCCAGCAGCTTAGTGCTGGGGGCGAACACTGAAGCTTTCTTT.

This clonotype showed up many times. The genes are TRBV20-1 and TRBJ2-2; the D gene is possibly TRBD2 (5 bases). V was shortened by 0 bases and J by 5 bases, with 7 bases between the two germline ends. Germline CDR1 is DFQATT and CDR2 is SNEGSKA (reference sequence). The CDR3 has 13 amino acids. This chain's CDR3 is CSARDRRTGELFF. CDR3 sequence (DNA): TGCAGTGCTAGAGATAGGAGGACCGGGGAGCTGTTTTTT.

This clonotype was observed at least ten times. The V call is TRBV15, the J call TRBJ2-7, with D unresolved. CDR1 LNHNV and CDR2 YYDKDF come from the germline V gene (reference sequence). V lost 5 bases and J 2 bases, leaving 10 bases between the germline ends. CDR3 length equals 13 residues. CDR3 loop: CATSAGMTYEQYF. DNA for the CDR3: TGTGCCACCAGCGCAGGTATGACCTACGAGCAGTACTTC. The full variable domain, rest sourced from reference TRBV15 and TRBJ2-7, is DAMVIQNPRYQVTQFGKPVTLSCSQTLNHNVMYWYQQKSSQAPKLLFHYYDKDFNNEADTPDNFQSRRPNTSFCFLDIRSPGLGDTAMYLCATSAGMTYEQYFGPGTRLTVT.

V usage is TRBV18 and J usage is TRBJ2-3; D ambiguous. Germline values: CDR1 KGHSH, CDR2 LQKENI. CDR3 length: 14 residues. V gave up 2 bases and J gave up 3 bases, with 9 bases separating them. The CDR3 is CASSPSPRTDTQYF. In DNA form, the CDR3 reads TGTGCCAGCTCACCATCCCCTAGGACAGATACGCAGTATTTT.